This T cell receptor (beta chain) was sequenced in a study of blood T cell repertoires in COVID-19. This table comes from immunoSEQ multiplex PCR, and its TCRdb copy is limited to in-frame clones, with some not included. Among a few hundred thousand clones listed, roughly nine tenths were seen once. Deletions cut 10 bases from V and 6 bases from J, with 22 bases between. CDR1 and CDR2 (germline): SGDLS, YYNGEE. This CDR3 is built from 15 residues. The sample taken for sequencing was peripheral blood. The clonotype comes from a woman aged 45 to 65 with acute or convalescent COVID-19. The chain uses TRBV9 and TRBJ2-2; D is possibly TRBD2 (7 bases). The CDR3 sequence is CASGGRGSPAGELFF. CDR3 sequence (DNA): TGTGCCTCCGGGGGGCGGGGGTCCCCCGCCGGGGAGCTGTTTTTT.